The 13 T cell receptor beta chains reported below all come from one sample, sequenced in a study of blood T cell repertoires in COVID-19 (dated by TCRdb to 2020 to 2022). The library was prepared using the immunoSEQ multiplex PCR assay. The clones in this table, taken by TCRdb from immuneACCESS, are in-frame only. Not every clone is retained; where verified, under half of the shortfall comes from an unresolved V gene, and the cause of the rest is unknown. Present in this sample are 200,000 or so clones, 80% to 85% of which were seen just once. The ten largest account for about 2.9% of the sample. The source material was peripheral blood. These receptors originate from a woman in her twenties or thirties who had recovered from COVID-19.

This chain uses TRBV28 with TRBJ1-1; 7 positions match TRBD1. The CDR3 runs to 15 residues. Per the germline V gene, CDR1 is MDHEN and CDR2 is SYDVKM. Unmatched junction bases numbered 9, after V lost 8 bases and J lost 0 bases. For the CDR3, the DNA is TGTGCCAGCGTTACGGGGGACAGCATGAACACTGAAGCTTTCTTT. It is translated as CASVTGDSMNTEAFF.

J is TRBJ1-6 and V is TRBV25-1; tentative D call: TRBD1 (6 bases). The V end was cut by 4 bases, the J end by 9 bases, with 13 bases between. From germline, CDR1 is MGHDK and CDR2 SYGVNS. This CDR3 is 14 amino acids long. Here the CDR3 DNA reads TGTGCCAGCAGTGGGCAGGGGAATGGTTCACCCCTCCACTTT. Protein: CASSGQGNGSPLHF.

This chain links TRBV19 with TRBJ2-3; 7 nucleotides align to TRBD1. The germline CDR1 and CDR2 sequences are LNHDA and SQIVND (reference sequence). This CDR3 comprises 13 residues. With 7 bases clipped from V and 1 base from J, the junction kept 2 bases outside the gene matches. DNA for the CDR3: TGTGCCAGTAACAGGGGAGGCACAGATACGCAGTATTTT. Protein product: CASNRGGTDTQYF.

The count of this clone is one. V usage is TRBV2 and J usage is TRBJ2-7; 7 bases fit TRBD1. The germline V gene has CDR1 SNHLY and CDR2 FYNNEI. V shed 5 bases and J 4 bases; nucleotides not matched to a gene: 8. The CDR3 totals 14 residues. CDR3 residues: CASSNEGADYEQYF. CDR3 DNA sequence: TGTGCCAGCAGTAACGAGGGGGCGGATTACGAGCAGTACTTC.

CDR3 DNA: TGTGCCAGCAGCCAAGATGCTGATACTAGCGGGAGGAGGTGGGAGGATACGCAGTATTTT. This gives the protein CASSQDADTSGRRWEDTQYF. The J gene is TRBJ2-3, the V gene TRBV3-1 (or the pseudogene TRBV3-2); TRBD2 matches at 12 bases. The CDR3 is made up of 20 amino acids. Germline trimming cut 0 bases from V and 6 bases from J; bases unmatched to any gene: 16. Germline V CDR1 and CDR2: LGHDT, YNNKEL (reference sequence).

The chain employs TRBV18 and TRBJ2-1; D is possibly TRBD1 (5 bases). V lost 3 bases and J lost 6, with 9 bases in between. This CDR3 has 13 residues. Germline V gene lookup returns CDR1 KGHSH and CDR2 LQKENI. The CDR3 reads CASSPWGGNEQFF. As DNA, the CDR3 is TGTGCCAGCTCACCGTGGGGCGGCAATGAGCAGTTCTTC.

V usage is TRBV6-5 and J usage is TRBJ1-6, with D perhaps matching TRBD1 (6 bases). The CDR3 length is 14 residues. The ends were cut back, 7 bases at V and 7 bases at J, with 14 bases in the middle. Germline V gene lookup returns CDR1 MNHEY and CDR2 SVGAGI. The CDR3 is CASMLQGGNSPLHF. In DNA form, the CDR3 reads TGTGCCAGCATGCTACAGGGAGGGAATTCACCCCTCCACTTT.

The gene calls are TRBV2 and TRBJ1-2, with TRBD1 matching 8 bases. V shed 3 bases, J shed 4 bases, and the junction held 4 bases outside the gene matches. The germline gives CDR1 SNHLY, CDR2 FYNNEI. CDR3 length equals 14 residues. The CDR3 reads CASSERQGSYGYTF. CDR3 in DNA: TGTGCCAGCAGTGAGAGACAGGGGAGCTATGGCTACACCTTC.

A few counts support this clone. The chain carries TRBV18 and TRBJ2-4; perhaps TRBD1 as D (6 bases). The V gene lost 4 bases and the J gene lost 2 bases, with 15 bases spanning the gap. This CDR3 contains 16 residues. Germline V lookup: CDR1 KGHSH, CDR2 LQKENI. The CDR3 nucleotides are TGTGCCAGCTCACACAGAAACCGGGACACCAAAAACATTCAGTACTTC. This gives the protein CASSHRNRDTKNIQYF.

J is TRBJ2-7 and V is TRBV4-1, with a tentative D call TRBD2 (6 bases). V was trimmed by 4 bases and J by 5 bases, leaving 15 bases between them. The V gene's germline CDR1 is MGHRA and CDR2 YSYEKL. This CDR3 is 14 amino acids long. The CDR3 reads CASSPYGGGNEQYF. Here the CDR3 DNA reads TGCGCCAGCAGCCCGTATGGTGGGGGGAACGAGCAGTACTTC.

The DNA of the CDR3 is TGTGCCAGTAGTACCTCTACTTCTAGCGGGAGGGCCGTGGCCAAAAACATTCAGTACTTC. This translates into CASSTSTSSGRAVAKNIQYF. The rearrangement uses TRBV19 and TRBJ2-4; TRBD2 aligns across 12 bases. This CDR3 is built from 20 residues. CDR1 is LNHDA, CDR2 SQIVND, per germline (reference sequence). J was trimmed by 1 base and V by 4 bases; bases with no gene match: 14. Looking up the rest from reference TRBV19 and TRBJ2-4 gives the full variable domain: DGGITQSPKYLFRKEGQNVTLSCEQNLNHDAMYWYRQDPGQGLRLIYYSQIVNDFQKGDIAEGYSVSREKKESFPLTVTSAQKNPTAFYLCASSTSTSSGRAVAKNIQYFGAGTRLSVL.

This chain links TRBV5-5 with TRBJ1-2, with 8 bases matching TRBD1. This CDR3 region has 15 residues. Per the germline V gene, CDR1 is SGHKS and CDR2 is YYEKEE (reference sequence). V was clipped by 4 bases and J by 0 bases; unmatched bases: 5. The CDR3 protein is CASSPDRAANYGYTF. The CDR3 nucleotides read TGTGCCAGCAGCCCGGACAGGGCGGCTAACTATGGCTACACCTTC. The full variable domain, its missing parts supplied by reference TRBV5-5 and TRBJ1-2, is DAGVTQSPTHLIKTRGQQVTLRCSPISGHKSVSWYQQVLGQGPQFIFQYYEKEERGRGNFPDRFSARQFPNYSSELNVNALLLGDSALYLCASSPDRAANYGYTFGSGTRLTVV.

The chain recombines TRBV19 with TRBJ2-3; 8 bases align to TRBD1. J lost 0 bases, V lost 4 bases, and 9 bases had no gene match. This CDR3 has 17 residues. Germline CDR1 and CDR2: LNHDA and SQIVND (reference sequence). The CDR3 DNA follows: TGTGCCAGTAGTAGGCCCACGGGACAGGCGAGCACAGATACGCAGTATTTT. It specifies CASSRPTGQASTDTQYF.